Listed below are T cell receptor beta chains from one sample, sequenced in a study of Ad26.COV2.S vaccination and SARS-CoV-2 variants. Some clones are missing from TCRdb's copy, which holds only in-frame ones; the method was immunoSEQ multiplex PCR. The sample lists over 110,000 clones, 86% occurring once. Material: peripheral blood, obtained after recovery from COVID-19. These receptors originate from a human donor who had recovered from COVID-19. Each CDR3 is given with its conserved first and last residue. A D gene is named only where the DNA matches it firmly. The size of a clone is reported for some rows only, either as once, few or many, or as a class for expanded clones.

J: TRBJ1-4
size: .
D: TRBD1
V: TRBV7-2
DNA: TGTGCCAGCAGCCCCGACAGGGTCGGTAATGAAAAACTGTTTTTT
CDR3: CASSPDRVGNEKLFF

J: TRBJ2-7
size: .
D: .
V: TRBV30
DNA: TGTGCCTGGAGTGTCAAGAAAGTGGGAACCGAGCAGTACTTC
CDR3: CAWSVKKVGTEQYF

J: TRBJ2-5
size: .
D: TRBD2
V: TRBV5-1
DNA: TGCGCCAGCAGCTTCCCCAGAACCGGGACTAGCGGGGGGGAACAAGAGACCCAGTACTTC
CDR3: CASSFPRTGTSGGEQETQYF

J: TRBJ1-1
size: .
D: .
V: TRBV7-2
DNA: TGTGCCAGCAGCTTATATTGGAACACTGAAGCTTTCTTT
CDR3: CASSLYWNTEAFF

J: TRBJ1-5
size: few
D: TRBD1
V: TRBV28
DNA: TGTGCCACAGGGGGCCCGTCGACCGATCAGCCCCAGCATTTT
CDR3: CATGGPSTDQPQHF

J: TRBJ2-7
size: .
D: TRBD2
V: TRBV28
DNA: TGTGCCAGCAAAAGCGGGGGGTCCCACGAGCAGTACTTC
CDR3: CASKSGGSHEQYF

J: TRBJ1-2
size: .
D: .
V: TRBV28
DNA: TGTGCCAGCACGGGTCAGGGGACCTATGGCTACACCTTC
CDR3: CASTGQGTYGYTF

J: TRBJ2-7
size: .
D: .
V: TRBV5-8
DNA: TGTGCCAGCAGCTTGCCCCCCGGCGAGCAGTACTTC
CDR3: CASSLPPGEQYF

J: TRBJ1-2
size: .
D: TRBD1
V: TRBV3-1/TRBV3-2
DNA: TGTGCCAGCAGCCAAACCCCACAGGGGGCGGTTGGCTACACCTTC
CDR3: CASSQTPQGAVGYTF

J: TRBJ1-4
size: .
D: .
V: TRBV28
DNA: TGTGCCAGCAGTCGTGCGGAACTTAATGAAAAACTGTTTTTT
CDR3: CASSRAELNEKLFF

J: TRBJ2-2
size: .
D: .
V: TRBV6-5
DNA: TGTGCCAGCAGTTACTCAGCGCGCGGGGAGCTGTTTTTT
CDR3: CASSYSARGELFF

J: TRBJ2-1
size: .
D: .
V: TRBV19
DNA: TGTGCCAGTAGTATTTCCTTTTACAGGGAGGATGAGCAGTTCTTC
CDR3: CASSISFYREDEQFF

J: TRBJ2-7
size: .
D: .
V: TRBV28
DNA: TGTGCCAGCAGTACTTACAGCTCCTACGAGCAGTACTTC
CDR3: CASSTYSSYEQYF

J: TRBJ1-2
size: .
D: TRBD1
V: TRBV13
DNA: TGTGCCAGCAGCCCGGACAGGTCGACCGATGGCTACACCTTC
CDR3: CASSPDRSTDGYTF

J: TRBJ1-4
size: .
D: TRBD1
V: TRBV18
DNA: TGTGCCAGCTCGCACGACAGGGGCACTAATGAAAAACTGTTTTTT
CDR3: CASSHDRGTNEKLFF

J: TRBJ2-7
size: once
D: .
V: TRBV4-3
DNA: TGCGCCAGCAGCCAAGTGCCGGGGGGCGGAGACGAGCAGTACTTC
CDR3: CASSQVPGGGDEQYF

J: TRBJ1-6
size: .
D: .
V: TRBV4-1
DNA: TGCGCCAGCAGCAAAGAAAATTCACCCCTCCACTTT
CDR3: CASSKENSPLHF

J: TRBJ2-1
size: .
D: TRBD1
V: TRBV5-1
DNA: TGCGCCAGCACCCGTTCCTCCGCCACAGGGGTTCACAATGAGCAGTTCTTC
CDR3: CASTRSSATGVHNEQFF

J: TRBJ2-3
size: .
D: .
V: TRBV28
DNA: TGTGCCAGCGGGCAGGCTAAGGTGTTCAGCACAGATACGCAGTATTTT
CDR3: CASGQAKVFSTDTQYF

J: TRBJ1-1
size: .
D: .
V: TRBV5-1
DNA: TGCGCCAGCAGCTTGGAAGGTCGGAACACTGAAGCTTTCTTT
CDR3: CASSLEGRNTEAFF

J: TRBJ2-2
size: .
D: .
V: TRBV13
DNA: TGTGCCAGCAGCTTGCAGGGCTCCGGGGAGCTGTTTTTT
CDR3: CASSLQGSGELFF

J: TRBJ1-2
size: .
D: TRBD1
V: TRBV28
DNA: TGTGCCAGCAGTCTTTCCAGCCTTTACGGGACAGAGAGTTATGGCTACACCTTC
CDR3: CASSLSSLYGTESYGYTF

J: TRBJ1-6
size: once
D: .
V: TRBV5-6
DNA: TGTGCCAGCAGTTCAACAGGGTTTGGCACTTCACCCCTCCACTTT
CDR3: CASSSTGFGTSPLHF

J: TRBJ1-1
size: .
D: .
V: TRBV19
DNA: TGTGCCAGTCGCAGACAGGCCCTCATGAACACTGAAGCTTTCTTT
CDR3: CASRRQALMNTEAFF

J: TRBJ1-3
size: .
D: .
V: TRBV5-5
DNA: TGTGCCAGCAGCCAAGGTGCGACCTCTGGAAACACCATATATTTT
CDR3: CASSQGATSGNTIYF

J: TRBJ2-7
size: .
D: .
V: TRBV7-9
DNA: TGTGCCAGCAGCTTAAGGTTAGGTCAAGGGGCCTACGAGCAGTACTTC
CDR3: CASSLRLGQGAYEQYF

J: TRBJ2-7
size: .
D: TRBD1
V: TRBV5-1
DNA: TGCGCCAGCAGCTTGACCAGGACAGGCTACTCCTACGAGCAGTACTTC
CDR3: CASSLTRTGYSYEQYF

J: TRBJ2-7
size: .
D: TRBD2
V: TRBV6-5
DNA: TGTGCCAGCAGTCCCGGGACTAGCGGTTCCTACGAGCAGTACTTC
CDR3: CASSPGTSGSYEQYF

J: TRBJ1-2
size: .
D: .
V: TRBV7-9
DNA: TGTGCCAGCGAGGGGACGGAAGGAGGCTACACCTTC
CDR3: CASEGTEGGYTF

J: TRBJ1-6
size: .
D: .
V: TRBV4-3
DNA: TGCGCCAGCAGCCAAGAAGCCAGGAGCTCCTATAATTCACCCCTCCACTTT
CDR3: CASSQEARSSYNSPLHF

J: TRBJ2-7
size: .
D: .
V: TRBV7-2
DNA: TGTGCCAGCAGCTCCTACGACAGTCTTTACGAGCAGTACTTC
CDR3: CASSSYDSLYEQYF

J: TRBJ2-7
size: .
D: .
V: TRBV7-9
DNA: TGTGCCAGCAAGGGGGGCAAGACCTACGAGCAGTACTTC
CDR3: CASKGGKTYEQYF

J: TRBJ1-6
size: many
D: TRBD1
V: TRBV27
DNA: TGTGCCAGCAGTCGACGACCGGGACAGCACAACCTACCCTATAATTCACCCCTCCACTTT
CDR3: CASSRRPGQHNLPYNSPLHF

J: TRBJ1-1
size: .
D: .
V: TRBV28
DNA: TGTGCCAGCAGTTCGTGGGGGGTGAACACTGAAGCTTTCTTT
CDR3: CASSSWGVNTEAFF

J: TRBJ2-1
size: .
D: .
V: TRBV7-2
DNA: TGTGCCAGCAGGGGGGCGGGAAAAGATGAGCAGTTCTTC
CDR3: CASRGAGKDEQFF

J: TRBJ2-5
size: .
D: .
V: TRBV6-6
DNA: TGTGCCAGCAGCCGGGACACCGAGACCCAGTACTTC
CDR3: CASSRDTETQYF

J: TRBJ2-5
size: .
D: .
V: TRBV4-3
DNA: TGCGCCAGCAGCCAGGGCTCTGAAGAGACCCAGTACTTC
CDR3: CASSQGSEETQYF

J: TRBJ1-3
size: .
D: .
V: TRBV7-9
DNA: TGTGCCAGCAGCTTATTTCGGGTGGGCACTGGAAACACCATATATTTT
CDR3: CASSLFRVGTGNTIYF

J: TRBJ1-6
size: .
D: .
V: TRBV6-1
DNA: TGTGCCAGCAGTGATTGGGGGTTAGGTTCACCCCTCCACTTT
CDR3: CASSDWGLGSPLHF

J: TRBJ2-3
size: .
D: TRBD2
V: TRBV5-1
DNA: TGCGCCAGCAGCTCCGGGACTAGCGGGGGGGCAGATACGCAGTATTTT
CDR3: CASSSGTSGGADTQYF

J: TRBJ2-7
size: .
D: TRBD1
V: TRBV2
DNA: TGTGCCAGCAGTTTGGACAGGAGCTCCTACGAGCAGTACTTC
CDR3: CASSLDRSSYEQYF

J: TRBJ1-1
size: many
D: .
V: TRBV2
DNA: TGTGCCAGCAGTGTCGGTAACACTGAAGCTTTCTTT
CDR3: CASSVGNTEAFF

J: TRBJ2-5
size: .
D: TRBD1
V: TRBV18
DNA: TGTGCCAGCTCACCAGTCGGGACAGGGCATGACGAGACCCAGTACTTC
CDR3: CASSPVGTGHDETQYF